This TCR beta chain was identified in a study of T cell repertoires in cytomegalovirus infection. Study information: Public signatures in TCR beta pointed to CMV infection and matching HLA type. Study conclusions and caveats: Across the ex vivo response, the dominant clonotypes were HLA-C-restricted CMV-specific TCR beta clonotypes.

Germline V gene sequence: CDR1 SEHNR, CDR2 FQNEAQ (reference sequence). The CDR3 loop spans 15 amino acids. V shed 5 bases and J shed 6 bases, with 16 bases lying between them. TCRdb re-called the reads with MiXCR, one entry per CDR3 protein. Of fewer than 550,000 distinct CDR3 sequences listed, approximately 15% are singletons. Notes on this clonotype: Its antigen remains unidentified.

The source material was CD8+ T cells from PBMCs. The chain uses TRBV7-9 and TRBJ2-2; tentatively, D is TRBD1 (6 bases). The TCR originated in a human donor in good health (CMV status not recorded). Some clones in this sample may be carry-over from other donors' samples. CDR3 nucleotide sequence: TGTGCCAGCAGCCTCATTCAGGGGACGGCCGGGGAGCTGTTTTTT. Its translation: CASSLIQGTAGELFF.